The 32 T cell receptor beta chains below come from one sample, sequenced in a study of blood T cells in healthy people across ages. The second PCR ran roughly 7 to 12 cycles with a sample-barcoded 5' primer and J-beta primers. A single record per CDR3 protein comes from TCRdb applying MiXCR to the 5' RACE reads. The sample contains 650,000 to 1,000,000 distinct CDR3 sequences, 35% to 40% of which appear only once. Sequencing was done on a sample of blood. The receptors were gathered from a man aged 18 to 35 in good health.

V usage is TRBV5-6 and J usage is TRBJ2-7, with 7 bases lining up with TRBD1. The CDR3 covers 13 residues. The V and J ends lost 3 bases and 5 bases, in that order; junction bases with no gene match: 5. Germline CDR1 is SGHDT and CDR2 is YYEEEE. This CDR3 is CASSWGTANEQYF. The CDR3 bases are TGTGCCAGCAGCTGGGGGACAGCCAACGAGCAGTACTTC.

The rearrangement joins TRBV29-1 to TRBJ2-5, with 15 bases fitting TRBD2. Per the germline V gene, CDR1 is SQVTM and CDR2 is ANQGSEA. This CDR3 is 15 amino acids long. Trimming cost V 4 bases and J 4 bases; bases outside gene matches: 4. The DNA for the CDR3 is TGCAGCGTTGCCCCGGGACTAGCGGGGGGAGAGACCCAGTACTTC. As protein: CSVAPGLAGGETQYF.

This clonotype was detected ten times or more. As DNA, the CDR3 is TGTGCCAGCAGCTTAGCGGTAGGGGAGCAGTTCTTC. Amino acids: CASSLAVGEQFF. This chain connects TRBV7-2 to TRBJ2-1, with D unresolved. V was shortened by 0 bases and J by 10 bases, with 7 bases between the two germline ends. The CDR3 contains 12 residues. Germline lookup yields CDR1 SGHTA and CDR2 FQGNSA.

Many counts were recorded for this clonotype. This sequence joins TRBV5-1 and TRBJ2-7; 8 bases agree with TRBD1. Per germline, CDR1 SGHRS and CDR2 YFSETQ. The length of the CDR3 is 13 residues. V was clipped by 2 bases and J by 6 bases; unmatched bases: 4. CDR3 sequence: CASSLQGDGEQYF. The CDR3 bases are TGCGCCAGCAGCTTACAGGGGGATGGCGAGCAGTACTTC.

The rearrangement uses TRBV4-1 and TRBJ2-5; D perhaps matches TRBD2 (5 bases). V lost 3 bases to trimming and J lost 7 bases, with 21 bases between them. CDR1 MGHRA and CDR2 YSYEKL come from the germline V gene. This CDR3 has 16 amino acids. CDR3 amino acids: CASSQFGAIGGGTQYF. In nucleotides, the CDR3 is TGCGCCAGCAGCCAGTTTGGAGCAATAGGTGGAGGGACCCAGTACTTC.

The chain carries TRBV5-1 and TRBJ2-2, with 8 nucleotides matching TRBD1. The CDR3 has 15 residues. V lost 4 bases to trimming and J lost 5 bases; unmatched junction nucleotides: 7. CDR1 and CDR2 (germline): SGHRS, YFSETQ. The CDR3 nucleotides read TGCGCCAGCAGCGCGCTACAGGGGGAAACCGGGGAGCTGTTTTTT. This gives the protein CASSALQGETGELFF.

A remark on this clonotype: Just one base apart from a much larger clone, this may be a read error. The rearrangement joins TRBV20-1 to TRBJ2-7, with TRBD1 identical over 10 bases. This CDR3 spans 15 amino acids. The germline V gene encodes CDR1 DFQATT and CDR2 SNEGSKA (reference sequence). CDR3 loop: CNAPVWGQGNYEQYF. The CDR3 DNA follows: TGCAATGCCCCAGTTTGGGGACAGGGGAACTACGAGCAGTACTTC.

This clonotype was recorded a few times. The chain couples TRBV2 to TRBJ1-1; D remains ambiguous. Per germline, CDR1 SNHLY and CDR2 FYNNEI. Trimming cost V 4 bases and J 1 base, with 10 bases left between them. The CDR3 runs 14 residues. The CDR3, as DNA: TGTGCCAGCAGTGCGGGCCAACCGAACACTGAAGCTTTCTTT. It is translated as CASSAGQPNTEAFF.

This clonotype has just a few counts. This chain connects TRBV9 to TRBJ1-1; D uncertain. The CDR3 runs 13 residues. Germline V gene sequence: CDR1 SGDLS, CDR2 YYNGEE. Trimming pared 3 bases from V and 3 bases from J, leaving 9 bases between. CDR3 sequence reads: CASSGAGDTEAFF. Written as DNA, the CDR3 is TGTGCCAGCAGCGGAGCCGGAGACACTGAAGCTTTCTTT.

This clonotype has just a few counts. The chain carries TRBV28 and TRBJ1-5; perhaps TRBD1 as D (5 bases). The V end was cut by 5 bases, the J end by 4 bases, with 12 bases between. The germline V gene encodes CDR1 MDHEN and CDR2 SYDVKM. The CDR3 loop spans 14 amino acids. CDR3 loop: CASSGAGRNQPQHF. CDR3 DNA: TGTGCCAGCAGTGGGGCAGGGAGGAATCAGCCCCAGCATTTT. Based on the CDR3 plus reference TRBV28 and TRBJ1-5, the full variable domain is DVKVTQSSRYLVKRTGEKVFLECVQDMDHENMFWYRQDPGLGLRLIYFSYDVKMKEKGDIPEGYSVSREKKERFSLILESASTNQTSMYLCASSGAGRNQPQHFGDGTRLSIL.

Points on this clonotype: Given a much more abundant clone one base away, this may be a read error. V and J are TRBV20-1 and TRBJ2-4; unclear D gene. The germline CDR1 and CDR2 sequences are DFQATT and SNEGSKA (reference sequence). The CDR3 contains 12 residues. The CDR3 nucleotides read TGCCGTGCTAGTGAAGGGCAAAACATTCAGTACTTC. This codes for CRASEGQNIQYF.

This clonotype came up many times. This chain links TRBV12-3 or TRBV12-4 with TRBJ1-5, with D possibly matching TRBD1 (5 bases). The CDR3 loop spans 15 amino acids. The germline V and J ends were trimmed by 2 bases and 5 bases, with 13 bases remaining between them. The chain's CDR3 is CASSLTGRRDQPQHF. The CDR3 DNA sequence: TGTGCCAGCAGTTTAACGGGGCGTCGGGATCAGCCCCAGCATTTT.

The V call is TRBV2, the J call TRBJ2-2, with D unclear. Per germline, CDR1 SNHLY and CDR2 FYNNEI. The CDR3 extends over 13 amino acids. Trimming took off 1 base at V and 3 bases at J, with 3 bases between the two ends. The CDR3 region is CASSEEDTGELFF. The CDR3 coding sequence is TGTGCCAGCAGTGAAGAGGACACCGGGGAGCTGTTTTTT.

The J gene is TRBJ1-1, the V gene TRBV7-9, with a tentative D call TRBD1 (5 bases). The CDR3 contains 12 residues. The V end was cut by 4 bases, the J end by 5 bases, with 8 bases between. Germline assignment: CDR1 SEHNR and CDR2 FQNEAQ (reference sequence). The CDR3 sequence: CASSSGETEAFF. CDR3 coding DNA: TGTGCCAGCAGCTCGGGGGAAACTGAAGCTTTCTTT.

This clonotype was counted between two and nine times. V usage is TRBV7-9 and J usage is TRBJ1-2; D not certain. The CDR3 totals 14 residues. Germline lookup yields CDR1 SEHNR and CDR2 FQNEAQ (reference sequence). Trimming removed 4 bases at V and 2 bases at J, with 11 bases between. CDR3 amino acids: CASSSRTDNYGYTF. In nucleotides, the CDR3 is TGTGCCAGCAGCTCACGGACTGACAACTATGGCTACACCTTC.

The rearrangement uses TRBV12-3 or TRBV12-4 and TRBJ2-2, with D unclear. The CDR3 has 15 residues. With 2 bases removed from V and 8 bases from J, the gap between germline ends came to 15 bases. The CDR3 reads CASSLSVAMYGELFF. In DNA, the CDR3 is TGTGCCAGCAGTTTATCGGTGGCGATGTATGGGGAGCTGTTTTTT.

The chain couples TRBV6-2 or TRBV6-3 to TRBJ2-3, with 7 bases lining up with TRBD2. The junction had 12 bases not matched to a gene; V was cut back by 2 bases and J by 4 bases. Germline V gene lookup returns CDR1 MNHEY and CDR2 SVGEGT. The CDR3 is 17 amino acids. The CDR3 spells CASSYPMTSRISDTQYF. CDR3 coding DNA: TGTGCCAGCAGTTACCCTATGACTAGCAGGATCTCAGATACGCAGTATTTT.

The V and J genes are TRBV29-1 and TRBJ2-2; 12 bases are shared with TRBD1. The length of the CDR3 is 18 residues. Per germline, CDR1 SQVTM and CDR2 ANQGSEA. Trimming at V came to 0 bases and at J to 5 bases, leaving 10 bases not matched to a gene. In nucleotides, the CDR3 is TGCAGCGTTGAAGATCCTCCGGGACAGGGGGCGAGGACCGGGGAGCTGTTTTTT. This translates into CSVEDPPGQGARTGELFF.

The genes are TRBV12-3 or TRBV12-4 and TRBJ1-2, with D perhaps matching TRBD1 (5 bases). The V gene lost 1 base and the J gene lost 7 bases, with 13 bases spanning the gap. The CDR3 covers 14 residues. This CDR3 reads CASSLDRQGGGYTF. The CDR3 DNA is TGTGCCAGCAGTTTAGACCGGCAGGGCGGTGGCTACACCTTC.

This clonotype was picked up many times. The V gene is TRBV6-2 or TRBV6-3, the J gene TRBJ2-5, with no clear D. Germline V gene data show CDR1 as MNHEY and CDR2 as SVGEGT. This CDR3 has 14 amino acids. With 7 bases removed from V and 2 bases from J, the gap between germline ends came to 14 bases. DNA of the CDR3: TGTGCCAGCAATGGACGGGTACCTCAAGAGACCCAGTACTTC. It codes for CASNGRVPQETQYF.

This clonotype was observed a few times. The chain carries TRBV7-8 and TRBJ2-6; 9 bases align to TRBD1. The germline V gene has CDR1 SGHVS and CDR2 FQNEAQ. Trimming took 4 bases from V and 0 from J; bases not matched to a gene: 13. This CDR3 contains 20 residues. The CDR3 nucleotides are TGTGCCAGCAGCTCTCCCCGGGACAGGGCCACGAGCTCTGGGGCCAACGTCCTGACTTTC. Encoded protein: CASSSPRDRATSSGANVLTF.

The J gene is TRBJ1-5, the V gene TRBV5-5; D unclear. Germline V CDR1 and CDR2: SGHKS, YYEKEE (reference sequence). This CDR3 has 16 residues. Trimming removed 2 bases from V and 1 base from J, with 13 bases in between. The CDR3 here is CASSFDGFSSNQPQHF. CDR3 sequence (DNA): TGTGCCAGCAGCTTCGATGGGTTTTCGAGCAATCAGCCCCAGCATTTT.

The CDR3: CASSLSAGWDPGNTIYF. The DNA of the CDR3 is TGTGCCAGCAGTTTATCCGCCGGCTGGGATCCGGGAAACACCATATATTTT. The V call is TRBV27, the J call TRBJ1-3; no clear D. The V end lost 0 bases, the J end lost 4 bases, and 16 bases lay between the germline ends. Germline CDR1 is MNHEY and CDR2 is SMNVEV (reference sequence). This CDR3 is built from 17 residues.

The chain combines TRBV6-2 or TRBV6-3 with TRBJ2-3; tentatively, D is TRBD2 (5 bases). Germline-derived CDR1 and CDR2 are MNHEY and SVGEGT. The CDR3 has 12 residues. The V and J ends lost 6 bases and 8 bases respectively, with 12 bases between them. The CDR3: CASSKEGGTQYF. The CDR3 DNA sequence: TGTGCCAGCAGCAAAGAGGGTGGTACGCAGTATTTT.

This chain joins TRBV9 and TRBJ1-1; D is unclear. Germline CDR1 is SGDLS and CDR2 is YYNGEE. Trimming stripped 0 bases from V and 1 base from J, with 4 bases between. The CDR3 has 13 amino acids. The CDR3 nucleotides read TGTGCCAGCAGCGTAGAGAGGAACACTGAAGCTTTCTTT. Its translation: CASSVERNTEAFF.

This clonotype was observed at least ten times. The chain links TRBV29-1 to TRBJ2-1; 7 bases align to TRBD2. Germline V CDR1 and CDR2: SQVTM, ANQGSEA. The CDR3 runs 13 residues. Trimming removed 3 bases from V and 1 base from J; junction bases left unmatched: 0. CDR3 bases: TGCAGCGTTGAGCGGGGGTCCTACAATGAGCAGTTCTTC. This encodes CSVERGSYNEQFF.

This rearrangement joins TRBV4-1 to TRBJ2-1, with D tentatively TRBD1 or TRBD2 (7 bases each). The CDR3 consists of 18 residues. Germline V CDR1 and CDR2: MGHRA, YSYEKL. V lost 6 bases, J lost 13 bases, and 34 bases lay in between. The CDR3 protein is CASSPAGTARLAKNIQFF. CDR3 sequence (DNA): TGCGCCAGCAGTCCTGCCGGGACAGCAAGACTAGCCAAAAACATTCAGTTCTTC.

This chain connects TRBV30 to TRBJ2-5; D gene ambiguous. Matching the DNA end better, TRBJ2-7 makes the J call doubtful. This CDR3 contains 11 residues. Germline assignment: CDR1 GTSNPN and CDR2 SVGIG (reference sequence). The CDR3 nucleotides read TGTGCCGGGATTGGGCCCTACGAGCAGTACTTC. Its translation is CAGIGPYEQYF.

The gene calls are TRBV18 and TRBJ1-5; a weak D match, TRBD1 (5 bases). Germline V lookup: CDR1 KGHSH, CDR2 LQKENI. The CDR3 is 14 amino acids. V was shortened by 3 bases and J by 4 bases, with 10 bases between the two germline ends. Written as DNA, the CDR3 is TGTGCCAGCTCACCCACTGACAGAAATCAGCCCCAGCATTTT. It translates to CASSPTDRNQPQHF.

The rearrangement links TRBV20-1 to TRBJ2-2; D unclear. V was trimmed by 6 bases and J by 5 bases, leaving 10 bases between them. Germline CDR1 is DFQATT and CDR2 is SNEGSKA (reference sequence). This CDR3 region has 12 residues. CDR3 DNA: TGCAGTGCCGCCGGGCGAACCGGGGAGCTGTTTTTT. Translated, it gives CSAAGRTGELFF.

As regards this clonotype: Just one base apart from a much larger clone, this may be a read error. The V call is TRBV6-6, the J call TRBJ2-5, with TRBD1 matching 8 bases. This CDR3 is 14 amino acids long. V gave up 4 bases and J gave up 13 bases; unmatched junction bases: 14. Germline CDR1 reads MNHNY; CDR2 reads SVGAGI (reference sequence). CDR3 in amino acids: CASSSGQEGNERYF. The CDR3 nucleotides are TGTGCCAGCAGTTCGGGACAGGAAGGGAATGAGCGGTACTTC.

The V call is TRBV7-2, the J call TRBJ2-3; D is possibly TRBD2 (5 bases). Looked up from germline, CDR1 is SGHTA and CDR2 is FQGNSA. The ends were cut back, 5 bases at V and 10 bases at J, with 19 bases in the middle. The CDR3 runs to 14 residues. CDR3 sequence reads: CASSTMRESRAQYF. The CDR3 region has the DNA TGTGCCAGCAGCACTATGAGGGAGTCACGGGCGCAGTATTTT.